These 32 T cell receptor beta chains originate from one sample sequenced in a study of T cell repertoires in ileal Crohn's disease. Here immunoSEQ multiplex PCR was the method, and the copy in TCRdb shows in-frame clones only, minus some. The sample has about 6,900 clones, approximately 86% seen once. Sequencing input: ileal tissue. These receptors originate from an adult with Crohn's disease.

The chain recombines TRBV20-1 with TRBJ1-1, with D hard to call. The CDR3 has 11 residues. Germline V gives CDR1 DFQATT, CDR2 SNEGSKA (reference sequence). The CDR3 here is CSCGGRTEAFF. For the CDR3, the DNA is TGCAGCTGCGGCGGGAGGACTGAAGCTTTCTTT.

This clone was seen a single time. The J gene is TRBJ2-5, the V gene TRBV10-3; TRBD2 is a possible D gene (6 bases). V dropped 8 bases and J dropped 2 bases, with 15 bases sitting between them. CDR1 and CDR2 (germline): ENHRY, SYGVKD. CDR3 length: 14 residues. The CDR3 nucleotides are TGTGCCATCCCCCTGGGGGAGGCACAAGAGACCCAGTACTTC. Protein product: CAIPLGEAQETQYF.

The chain recombines TRBV25-1 with TRBJ2-5; D remains unclear. V gave up 0 bases and J gave up 2 bases, with 10 bases separating them. CDR1 MGHDK and CDR2 SYGVNS come from the germline V gene. The CDR3 is 15 amino acids. The CDR3 sequence: CASSEYAGRQETQYF. The CDR3 region has the DNA TGTGCCAGCAGTGAATACGCCGGCAGGCAAGAGACCCAGTACTTC.

This chain connects TRBV30 to TRBJ2-5, with D maybe TRBD1 (6 bases). With the DNA end fitting TRBJ2-7 better, the J assignment may be wrong. The germline CDR1 and CDR2 sequences are GTSNPN and SVGIG (reference sequence). The CDR3 spans 14 residues. CDR3 nucleotide sequence: TGTGCCTGGAGTCGTTACGGGACACACCCCGAGCAGTACTTC. It specifies CAWSRYGTHPEQYF.

V usage is TRBV5-1 and J usage is TRBJ2-3; 7 nucleotides match TRBD2. Looked up from germline, CDR1 is SGHRS and CDR2 is YFSETQ. The CDR3 is 14 residues long. With V trimmed by 4 bases and J by 4 bases, 6 bases remained unmatched. DNA for the CDR3: TGCGCCAGCAGCGGAGGGAGGGGCGCAGATACGCAGTATTTT. The encoded protein is CASSGGRGADTQYF.

This clone has just a few counts. The chain couples TRBV5-1 to TRBJ2-1, with 14 positions matching TRBD2. The CDR3 sequence is 15 residues long. The J segment lost 8 bases and the V segment lost 4 bases, leaving 5 bases of the junction unmatched. Germline V gene lookup returns CDR1 SGHRS and CDR2 YFSETQ. CDR3 region: CASSQGLAGVYEQFF. The CDR3 bases are TGCGCCAGCAGCCAGGGACTAGCGGGAGTCTATGAGCAGTTCTTC.

The chain couples TRBV7-9 to TRBJ2-3, with TRBD2 as a possible D gene (5 bases). This CDR3 is 15 amino acids long. V was pared by 0 bases and J by 4 bases, with 11 bases between. CDR1 SEHNR and CDR2 FQNEAQ come from the germline V gene (reference sequence). CDR3 sequence: CASSLAPGLADTQYF. The CDR3 DNA follows: TGTGCCAGCAGCTTAGCGCCGGGGTTGGCAGATACGCAGTATTTT.

The gene calls are TRBV11-2 and TRBJ2-7, with TRBD2 matching over 8 bases. CDR3 length: 12 residues. The germline gives CDR1 SGHAT, CDR2 FQNNGV. J gave up 5 bases and V 6 bases, and 3 bases lay outside the gene matches. This chain's CDR3 is CASRPAGDEQYF. CDR3 coding DNA: TGTGCCAGCAGACCAGCGGGGGACGAGCAGTACTTC.

The rearrangement links TRBV5-1 to TRBJ1-1; possible D gene TRBD1, 5 bases. Germline values: CDR1 SGHRS, CDR2 YFSETQ. Deletions cut 4 bases from V and 1 base from J, with 11 bases between. The CDR3 sequence is 14 residues long. CDR3 DNA: TGCGCCAGCAGCCGGACCGACAGGAACACTGAAGCTTTCTTT. Protein sequence: CASSRTDRNTEAFF. Looking up the rest from reference TRBV5-1 and TRBJ1-1 gives the full variable domain: KAGVTQTPRYLIKTRGQQVTLSCSPISGHRSVSWYQQTPGQGLQFLFEYFSETQRNKGNFPGRFSGRQFSNSRSEMNVSTLELGDSALYLCASSRTDRNTEAFFGQGTRLTVV.

The chain is built from TRBV5-1 and TRBJ1-4; maybe TRBD1 (5 bases). Trimming removed 4 bases at V and 4 bases at J, with 14 bases between. Germline V gives CDR1 SGHRS, CDR2 YFSETQ. The CDR3 covers 15 residues. The CDR3 nucleotides are TGCGCCAGCAGCGCGAGGGGAGGGCATAATGAAAAACTGTTTTTT. Translating gives CASSARGGHNEKLFF.

The chain couples TRBV6-6 to TRBJ1-4; 8 bases match TRBD1. Per the germline V gene, CDR1 is MNHNY and CDR2 is SVGAGI (reference sequence). Trimming took 5 bases from V and 8 from J; bases not matched to a gene: 4. The CDR3 is made up of 13 amino acids. The CDR3 here is CASSRTGREKLFF. CDR3 DNA: TGTGCCAGCAGTAGGACAGGGAGAGAAAAACTGTTTTTT.

This rearrangement joins TRBV19 to TRBJ2-7; perhaps TRBD1 as D (6 bases). V was clipped by 3 bases and J by 5 bases, with 11 bases between them. CDR3 size: 13 residues. CDR1 and CDR2 from the germline V gene are LNHDA and SQIVND (reference sequence). CDR3: CASSIRGNHEQYF. The CDR3 nucleotides are TGTGCCAGTAGTATCAGGGGAAACCACGAGCAGTACTTC.

This rearrangement joins TRBV28 to TRBJ2-7, with TRBD1 matching over 12 bases. V lost 7 bases and J lost 4; bases outside the gene matches: 8. Looked up from germline, CDR1 is MDHEN and CDR2 is SYDVKM. This CDR3 has 15 amino acids. DNA for the CDR3: TGTGCCAGCATTCCCGGGGACAGGGGGCGGTACGAGCAGTACTTC. This gives the protein CASIPGDRGRYEQYF.

The rearrangement uses TRBV6-1 and TRBJ1-2; D is unresolved. The V end lost 4 bases, the J end lost 6 bases, and 9 bases lay between the germline ends. The CDR3 has 12 amino acids. Germline-derived CDR1 and CDR2 are MNHNS and SASEGT. The CDR3 coding sequence is TGTGCCAGCAGTGCAGAGGTAAATGGCTACACCTTC. The encoded protein is CASSAEVNGYTF.

CDR3 sequence (DNA): TGCGCCAGCAGCCAAGGGTTAAGTGCGGGGCCAGGGTACGAGCAGTACTTC. Translation gives CASSQGLSAGPGYEQYF. The chain joins TRBV4-1 to TRBJ2-7; D perhaps matches TRBD2 (6 bases). This CDR3 is built from 17 residues. V lost 1 base and J lost 4, with 20 bases in between. CDR1 and CDR2 from the germline V gene are MGHRA and YSYEKL.

This clone ranks as large. The chain uses TRBV6-5 and TRBJ1-1; perhaps TRBD1 as D (6 bases). Germline V gene data show CDR1 as MNHEY and CDR2 as SVGAGI. The CDR3 loop spans 13 amino acids. Trimming pared 7 bases from V and 4 bases from J, leaving 13 bases between. The CDR3 protein is CASNKQGSTEAFF. The CDR3 nucleotides read TGTGCCAGCAACAAACAGGGTAGCACTGAAGCTTTCTTT.

This chain links TRBV5-1 with TRBJ2-3; 13 bases are a match to TRBD2. The germline V gene has CDR1 SGHRS and CDR2 YFSETQ. The CDR3 sequence is 17 residues long. Trimming cost V 4 bases and J 0 bases; bases outside gene matches: 5. For the CDR3, the DNA is TGCGCCAGCAGCCGACTAGCGGGAGGCCGAAGCACAGATACGCAGTATTTT. This gives the protein CASSRLAGGRSTDTQYF.

This clone was picked up a small number of times. The chain uses TRBV4-1 and TRBJ1-3; 7 bases fit TRBD1. After removal of 2 bases from V and 8 bases from J, the junction contained 3 bases not matched to a gene. The V gene's germline CDR1 is MGHRA and CDR2 YSYEKL. The CDR3 loop spans 13 amino acids. The CDR3 DNA is TGCGCCAGCAGCCAACAGACAGGGTACACCATATATTTT. The encoded protein is CASSQQTGYTIYF.

A single count supports this clone. The chain carries TRBV7-9 and TRBJ2-7; 7 bases are shared with TRBD2. The CDR3 runs to 14 residues. Germline assignment: CDR1 SEHNR and CDR2 FQNEAQ (reference sequence). V lost 0 bases, J lost 3 bases, and 2 bases stayed unmatched. The CDR3 coding sequence is TGTGCCAGCAGCTTAGCGCTAGCGGACTACGAGCAGTACTTC. Translation gives CASSLALADYEQYF.

The V and J genes are TRBV11-2 and TRBJ2-5, with D possibly TRBD1 on 5 matching bases. The assigned J gene may be wrong: the sequence end matches TRBJ2-7 better. The CDR3 extends over 13 amino acids. Germline CDR1 and CDR2: SGHAT and FQNNGV. CDR3: CASSLGQSYEQYF. As DNA, the CDR3 is TGTGCCAGCAGCTTAGGACAGTCCTACGAGCAGTACTTC.

This clone was found once. This chain links TRBV15 with TRBJ2-2; the match to TRBD2 covers 8 bases. The CDR3 extends over 15 amino acids. V gave up 1 base and J gave up 8 bases; unmatched junction bases: 6. CDR1 and CDR2 from the germline V gene are LNHNV and YYDKDF (reference sequence). The DNA for the CDR3 is TGTGCCACCAGCAGAGGATGGCGGGAGGCTGGGGAGCTGTTTTTT. Translation gives CATSRGWREAGELFF.

V gene TRBV30 combines with J gene TRBJ2-3, with 11 bases that match TRBD2. V gave up 3 bases and J gave up 2 bases; unmatched junction bases: 7. The CDR3 runs to 16 residues. Looked up from germline, CDR1 is GTSNPN and CDR2 is SVGIG (reference sequence). The DNA of the CDR3 is TGTGCCTGGAGAAAGACTAGCGGGACTTTCACAGATACGCAGTATTTT. Translating gives CAWRKTSGTFTDTQYF. The complete variable domain, with remaining parts taken from reference TRBV30 and TRBJ2-3, reads SQTIHQWPATLVQPVGSPLSLECTVEGTSNPNLYWYRQAAGRGLQLLFYSVGIGQISSEVPQNLSASRPQDRQFILSSKKLLLSDSGFYLCAWRKTSGTFTDTQYFGPGTRLTVL.

This clone was detected a few times. J is TRBJ2-3 and V is TRBV30, with 10 bases lining up with TRBD2. The V and J ends lost 3 bases and 3 bases, in that order; junction bases with no gene match: 6. Germline CDR1 is GTSNPN and CDR2 is SVGIG (reference sequence). CDR3 length: 15 residues. The CDR3 nucleotides read TGTGCCTGGAGGTTGTCTAGCGGGAGTACAGATACGCAGTATTTT. Protein sequence: CAWRLSSGSTDTQYF.

The rearrangement links TRBV6-5 to TRBJ2-1; 7 positions agree with TRBD1. The CDR3 contains 15 residues. Germline CDR1 MNHEY, CDR2 SVGAGI. V shed 5 bases and J 3 bases; nucleotides not matched to a gene: 7. Here the CDR3 DNA reads TGTGCCAGCAGTCAAACAGGGGTTTTCTACAATGAGCAGTTCTTC. It encodes CASSQTGVFYNEQFF.

This clone was seen more than once but under ten times. The J gene is TRBJ1-2, the V gene TRBV29-1; no clear D gene. CDR3 length: 12 amino acids. Germline CDR1 SQVTM, CDR2 ANQGSEA. V was shortened by 8 bases and J by 4 bases, with 14 bases between the two germline ends. The CDR3 region is CSSWGALYGYTF. The CDR3, as DNA: TGCAGCTCTTGGGGAGCTCTCTATGGCTACACCTTC.

This chain links TRBV10-2 with TRBJ2-5, with 10 bases aligning to TRBD2. J lost 4 bases, V lost 1 base, and 6 bases had no gene match. The germline V gene has CDR1 WSHSY and CDR2 SAAADI. The CDR3 contains 16 residues. The CDR3 DNA reads TGCGCCAGCAGTGAGTTCCGAGCGGGAGGGCGAGAGACCCAGTACTTC. Translating gives CASSEFRAGGRETQYF.

This chain links TRBV5-6 with TRBJ2-7, with D tentatively TRBD2 (5 bases). Trimming pared 2 bases from V and 3 bases from J, leaving 6 bases between. The CDR3 has 12 amino acids. The germline CDR1 and CDR2 sequences are SGHDT and YYEEEE. The CDR3 region has the DNA TGTGCCAGCAGCTTTGAGGGCTACGAGCAGTACTTC. Translating it yields CASSFEGYEQYF.

The V gene is TRBV4-2, the J gene TRBJ2-7; TRBD2 agrees at 11 bases. The V and J ends lost 3 bases and 6 bases, in that order; junction bases with no gene match: 7. The CDR3 is 15 residues long. CDR1 LGHNA and CDR2 YNFKEQ come from the germline V gene. The CDR3 DNA reads as TGTGCCAGCAGCCAGGAAACCGGGACTAGCGGCGAGCAGTACTTC. Protein sequence: CASSQETGTSGEQYF.

The chain recombines TRBV28 with TRBJ2-2; a weak D match, TRBD2 (6 bases). CDR1 is MDHEN and CDR2 is SYDVKM in the germline V gene. V lost 3 bases and J lost 7, with 6 bases in between. The CDR3 consists of 12 residues. CDR3 DNA sequence: TGTGCCAGCAGTTTGGGGGGCGGGGAGCTGTTTTTT. This encodes CASSLGGGELFF. The full variable domain, with the rest looked up from reference TRBV28 and TRBJ2-2, is DVKVTQSSRYLVKRTGEKVFLECVQDMDHENMFWYRQDPGLGLRLIYFSYDVKMKEKGDIPEGYSVSREKKERFSLILESASTNQTSMYLCASSLGGGELFFGEGSRLTVL.

The rearrangement uses TRBV15 and TRBJ2-6; TRBD1 aligns across 10 bases. The germline V gene encodes CDR1 LNHNV and CDR2 YYDKDF (reference sequence). The trim removed 2 bases at V and 1 base at J, leaving 5 bases unmatched. The CDR3 has 18 amino acids. The DNA of the CDR3 is TGTGCCACCAGCAGAAGGGACAGGGGACCGTCTGGGGCCAACGTCCTGACTTTC. Encoded protein: CATSRRDRGPSGANVLTF.

CDR3: CASRRDTRSYNSPLHF. Here the CDR3 DNA reads TGTGCCAGCCGCCGGGACACTCGCTCCTATAATTCACCCCTCCACTTT. V is TRBV7-8 and J is TRBJ1-6; D is possibly TRBD1 (6 bases). Trimming took off 8 bases at V and 0 bases at J, with 14 bases between the two ends. The CDR3 loop spans 16 amino acids. CDR1 SGHVS and CDR2 FQNEAQ come from the germline V gene.

This chain connects TRBV28 to TRBJ2-3, with 13 positions matching TRBD2. The CDR3 loop spans 17 amino acids. The junction had 7 bases not matched to a gene; V was cut back by 3 bases and J by 4 bases. Germline V lookup: CDR1 MDHEN, CDR2 SYDVKM. The CDR3 nucleotides read TGTGCCAGCAGTTTCATATGGACTAGCGGGAGCGCAGATACGCAGTATTTT. Residues: CASSFIWTSGSADTQYF.